The 21 T cell receptor beta chains in this list originate from one sample, sequenced in a study of blood T cell repertoires in COVID-19 (dated by TCRdb to about 2020). To prepare the library, the immunoSEQ multiplex PCR assay was applied. As stored in TCRdb, this immuneACCESS dataset retains in-frame rearrangements with V and J assigned. A fraction of the clones does not appear; measured against another copy, unresolved V genes explain less than half of the discrepancy, and the remainder lacks a known reason. The sample table records about 110,000 clones; 85% of these occur just once. 4% to 5% of the sample is taken by the ten largest. Sequenced input: peripheral blood. These receptors were taken from a man aged 45 to 65 with acute or convalescent COVID-19.

This clone came up once. The chain carries TRBV11-2 and TRBJ1-3, with a tentative D call TRBD1 (5 bases). CDR3 length: 17 amino acids. With 2 bases removed from V and 0 bases from J, the gap between germline ends came to 14 bases. Germline-derived CDR1 and CDR2 are SGHAT and FQNNGV. The CDR3 is CASSLSIFRASGNTIYF. The CDR3 DNA reads TGTGCCAGCAGCTTATCAATTTTCAGGGCCTCTGGAAACACCATATATTTT.

This clone was found once. This chain joins TRBV3-1 (or the pseudogene TRBV3-2) and TRBJ1-1; TRBD1 is a possible D gene (5 bases). CDR3 size: 15 residues. Germline-derived CDR1 and CDR2 are LGHDT and YNNKEL (reference sequence). V was shortened by 2 bases and J by 6 bases, with 16 bases between the two germline ends. CDR3 DNA sequence: TGTGCCAGCAGCCAAAAGGGAGCGGGAGGGGCTGAAGCTTTCTTT. As protein: CASSQKGAGGAEAFF.

The chain carries TRBV7-9 and TRBJ2-1; weak D call: TRBD2 (6 bases). Trimming removed 3 bases from V and 2 bases from J, with 11 bases in between. The CDR3 runs to 15 residues. CDR1 is SEHNR and CDR2 is FQNEAQ in the germline V gene (reference sequence). The CDR3 region has the DNA TGTGCCAGCAGCTTCCGGGAGCAGGCCTACAATGAGCAGTTCTTC. Protein sequence: CASSFREQAYNEQFF. Using reference TRBV7-9 and TRBJ2-1 for the parts outside the CDR3, the full variable domain is DTGVSQNPRHKITKRGQNVTFRCDPISEHNRLYWYRQTLGQGPEFLTYFQNEAQLEKSRLLSDRFSAERPKGSFSTLEIQRTEQGDSAMYLCASSFREQAYNEQFFGPGTRLTVL.

V gene TRBV7-9 combines with J gene TRBJ2-3; 8 nucleotides match TRBD2. The germline CDR1 and CDR2 sequences are SEHNR and FQNEAQ (reference sequence). The CDR3 sequence is 16 residues long. The ends lost 1 base at V and 4 bases at J; junction bases unmatched: 7. The CDR3 sequence is CASSLGGLVPPDTQYF. The CDR3 DNA reads as TGTGCCAGCAGCTTAGGGGGACTAGTACCGCCAGATACGCAGTATTTT.

The chain joins TRBV27 to TRBJ2-7; 14 nucleotides align to TRBD2. The length of the CDR3 is 16 residues. The ends lost 5 bases at V and 3 bases at J; junction bases unmatched: 6. CDR1 is MNHEY and CDR2 is SMNVEV in the germline V gene (reference sequence). CDR3 residues: CASSRTSGRKIYEQYF. The CDR3 DNA reads as TGTGCCAGCAGTCGGACTAGCGGGAGGAAGATCTACGAGCAGTACTTC.

The chain recombines TRBV9 with TRBJ1-1; D may be TRBD1 (6 bases). The length of the CDR3 is 13 residues. Trimming stripped 4 bases from V and 6 bases from J, with 13 bases between. The germline V gene has CDR1 SGDLS and CDR2 YYNGEE. This chain's CDR3 is CASSPGQGSEAFF. The CDR3, as DNA: TGTGCCAGCAGCCCGGGGCAGGGGTCTGAAGCTTTCTTT.

The V call is TRBV2, the J call TRBJ2-6, with 10 bases that match TRBD1. V was clipped by 7 bases and J by 0 bases; unmatched bases: 15. Germline CDR1 is SNHLY and CDR2 is FYNNEI. The CDR3 consists of 20 residues. The CDR3 loop is CASTPQPGQGPGSGANVLTF. CDR3 in DNA: TGTGCCAGCACTCCTCAACCGGGACAGGGGCCCGGCTCTGGGGCCAACGTCCTGACTTTC.

The V gene is TRBV5-1, the J gene TRBJ2-7; 8 nucleotides align to TRBD2. The CDR3 runs 14 residues. The germline V gene encodes CDR1 SGHRS and CDR2 YFSETQ. V was pared by 3 bases and J by 3 bases, with 5 bases of the junction left unmatched. This chain's CDR3 is CASSSGLGFYEQYF. DNA for the CDR3: TGCGCCAGCAGCTCGGGACTAGGGTTCTACGAGCAGTACTTC.

The chain recombines TRBV27 with TRBJ2-1, with D perhaps matching TRBD1 (6 bases). There are 16 residues in the CDR3. CDR1 and CDR2 from the germline V gene are MNHEY and SMNVEV (reference sequence). Trimming pared 3 bases from V and 6 bases from J, leaving 18 bases between. CDR3 loop: CASSFPSGTNLNEQFF. CDR3 in DNA: TGTGCCAGCAGTTTTCCATCAGGGACAAACCTCAATGAGCAGTTCTTC.

This chain joins TRBV7-3 and TRBJ2-1; TRBD2 is a possible D gene (6 bases). CDR1 is SGHTA, CDR2 FQGTGA, per germline. The V end lost 5 bases, the J end lost 7 bases, and 24 bases lay between the germline ends. The CDR3 spans 17 residues. The CDR3 bases are TGTGCCAGCAGCCCCGGGGGTGGTGGGCCACTCAGGAATGAGCAGTTCTTC. Protein product: CASSPGGGGPLRNEQFF.

The gene calls are TRBV3-1 (or the pseudogene TRBV3-2) and TRBJ1-1; D may be TRBD1 (5 bases). V was trimmed by 2 bases and J by 0 bases, leaving 10 bases between them. Per germline, CDR1 LGHDT and CDR2 YNNKEL (reference sequence). The CDR3 has 15 residues. In nucleotides, the CDR3 is TGTGCCAGCAGCCAAAGTCCAGGGATGAACACTGAAGCTTTCTTT. As protein: CASSQSPGMNTEAFF.

V and J are TRBV3-1 (or the pseudogene TRBV3-2) and TRBJ1-1; 8 bases agree with TRBD1. This CDR3 is built from 14 residues. The ends lost 4 bases at V and 5 bases at J; junction bases unmatched: 6. Per the germline V gene, CDR1 is LGHDT and CDR2 is YNNKEL (reference sequence). The CDR3 DNA is TGTGCCAGCAGCCTACAGGGGGGAGAGACTGAAGCTTTCTTT. Protein sequence: CASSLQGGETEAFF.

This chain links TRBV28 with TRBJ1-2; D may be TRBD1 (5 bases). This CDR3 region has 17 residues. V was shortened by 4 bases and J by 3 bases, with 21 bases between the two germline ends. Per germline, CDR1 MDHEN and CDR2 SYDVKM. The CDR3 DNA is TGTGCCAGCAGTTCTCCCCCGGGCAGACGGGGGGACTATGGCTACACCTTC. Its translation: CASSSPPGRRGDYGYTF.

The CDR3, as DNA: TGTGCCAGCAGCTTAAGGAGACAGATGAACACTGAAGCTTTCTTT. Its protein is CASSLRRQMNTEAFF. The chain couples TRBV11-3 to TRBJ1-1, with D possibly being TRBD1 (5 bases). Trimming removed 2 bases at V and 0 bases at J, with 10 bases between. Per germline, CDR1 SGHNT and CDR2 YENEEA. CDR3 length equals 15 residues.

This clone has a single count. CDR3 bases: TGTGCCATCAGTGAGCCGACTAGCGGGAGGGCCCGGAACACCGGGGAGCTGTTTTTT. This gives the protein CAISEPTSGRARNTGELFF. The chain carries TRBV10-3 and TRBJ2-2, with 14 positions matching TRBD2. The length of the CDR3 is 19 residues. CDR1 and CDR2 (germline): ENHRY, SYGVKD. The V segment lost 2 bases and the J segment 1 base; nucleotides outside the gene matches: 6.

The V call is TRBV19, the J call TRBJ1-5; a possible D gene is TRBD1 (5 bases). The V gene's germline CDR1 is LNHDA and CDR2 SQIVND (reference sequence). There are 15 residues in the CDR3. Trimming removed 2 bases at V and 6 bases at J, with 14 bases between. CDR3 bases: TGTGCCAGTAGTATATTGGCCGACGGGGGTCAGCCCCAGCATTTT. Protein sequence: CASSILADGGQPQHF.

This clone occurred a few times. CDR3 sequence: CASSMDSSGNTIYF. For the CDR3, the DNA is TGTGCCAGTAGTATGGACAGCTCTGGAAACACCATATATTTT. This chain connects TRBV19 to TRBJ1-3; perhaps TRBD1 as D (6 bases). Trimming stripped 3 bases from V and 0 bases from J, with 6 bases between. CDR3 size: 14 residues. The germline gives CDR1 LNHDA, CDR2 SQIVND (reference sequence).

In DNA form, the CDR3 reads TGTGCCAGCAGGCCCTTAGCGTACAGCTCCTACGAGCAGTACTTC. This codes for CASRPLAYSSYEQYF. The rearrangement joins TRBV6-5 to TRBJ2-7, with D tentatively TRBD2 (5 bases). From germline, CDR1 is MNHEY and CDR2 SVGAGI. The ends were cut back, 6 bases at V and 0 bases at J, with 15 bases in the middle. The length of the CDR3 is 15 residues.

V usage is TRBV3-1 (or the pseudogene TRBV3-2) and J usage is TRBJ1-5; D is unresolved. The CDR3 is made up of 17 amino acids. V was cut by 5 bases and J by 4 bases, with 21 bases left in between. In germline, CDR1 is LGHDT, CDR2 YNNKEL (reference sequence). CDR3 region: CASSDGLHPLENQPQHF. CDR3 DNA: TGTGCCAGCAGCGATGGACTACATCCCCTGGAGAATCAGCCCCAGCATTTT.

The rearrangement joins TRBV19 to TRBJ2-1, with TRBD2 matching over 11 bases. V lost 1 base and J lost 1; bases outside the gene matches: 6. CDR1 and CDR2 from the germline V gene are LNHDA and SQIVND (reference sequence). The CDR3 spans 18 residues. CDR3 DNA sequence: TGTGCCAGTAGTATAGTTAGCGGGAGGGGCCGGTCCTACAATGAGCAGTTCTTC. Protein: CASSIVSGRGRSYNEQFF.

The chain uses TRBV19 and TRBJ2-6; 7 bases line up with TRBD1. Germline V CDR1 and CDR2: LNHDA, SQIVND (reference sequence). The CDR3 extends over 16 amino acids. With V trimmed by 7 bases and J by 1 base, 7 bases remained unmatched. The CDR3 loop is CASITGRGSGANVLTF. CDR3 sequence (DNA): TGTGCCAGTATTACCGGCAGGGGGTCTGGGGCCAACGTCCTGACTTTC.